These 8 T cell receptor beta chains were all obtained from the same sample, sequenced in a study of shared clonotypes between healthy human individuals. TCRdb's copy holds only in-frame clones and misses some; the assay was immunoSEQ multiplex PCR. The sample lists about 2.5 million clones, around 90% occurring once. Sequencing was done on a sample of naive CD4+ T cells from PBMCs. Subset described: CD45RA+ positively selected. The receptors originated from a man aged 18 to 29 in good health. Some clones in this sample may be carry-over from other donors' samples.

The rearrangement uses TRBV19 and TRBJ1-5; 7 bases are a match to TRBD1. The V and J ends lost 1 base and 0 bases, in that order; junction bases with no gene match: 12. This CDR3 has 19 residues. CDR1 is LNHDA and CDR2 is SQIVND in the germline V gene (reference sequence). CDR3 nucleotides: TGTGCCAGTAGTATAGTATTGTTACAGGGGCTCTATAGCAATCAGCCCCAGCATTTT. Protein: CASSIVLLQGLYSNQPQHF. Together with reference TRBV19 and TRBJ1-5, the CDR3 gives the full variable domain: DGGITQSPKYLFRKEGQNVTLSCEQNLNHDAMYWYRQDPGQGLRLIYYSQIVNDFQKGDIAEGYSVSREKKESFPLTVTSAQKNPTAFYLCASSIVLLQGLYSNQPQHFGDGTRLSIL.

The genes are TRBV7-9 and TRBJ1-2; D gene unclear. The CDR3 extends over 14 amino acids. The germline CDR1 and CDR2 sequences are SEHNR and FQNEAQ (reference sequence). V lost 1 base and J lost 8, with 14 bases in between. In nucleotides, the CDR3 is TGTGCCAGCAGCTTAGGAACCCAAGGTCCCGGCTACACCTTC. Translated: CASSLGTQGPGYTF. The complete variable domain, with remaining parts taken from reference TRBV7-9 and TRBJ1-2, reads DTGVSQNPRHKITKRGQNVTFRCDPISEHNRLYWYRQTLGQGPEFLTYFQNEAQLEKSRLLSDRFSAERPKGSFSTLEIQRTEQGDSAMYLCASSLGTQGPGYTFGSGTRLTVV.

This clone showed up just once. The V and J genes are TRBV28 and TRBJ2-4; tentatively, D is TRBD2 (6 bases). The germline CDR1 and CDR2 sequences are MDHEN and SYDVKM. Deletions cut 7 bases from V and 1 base from J, with 14 bases between. This CDR3 region has 15 residues. DNA of the CDR3: TGTGCCAGCACCCTCGGAGGGTTTGCCAAAAACATTCAGTACTTC. It is translated as CASTLGGFAKNIQYF.

The V call is TRBV10-1, the J call TRBJ2-3; tentatively, D is TRBD1 (6 bases). Trimming shortened V by 3 bases and J by 3 bases, and 13 bases separated the two germline ends. Germline loops: CDR1 WNHNN, CDR2 SYGVQD (reference sequence). The CDR3 spans 15 residues. Here the CDR3 reads CASSETGRLTDTQYF. DNA for the CDR3: TGCGCCAGCAGTGAAACAGGGCGGTTAACAGATACGCAGTATTTT.

The chain links TRBV7-3 to TRBJ2-3; no firm D call. Germline V lookup: CDR1 SGHTA, CDR2 FQGTGA. The CDR3 spans 14 residues. V gave up 5 bases and J gave up 2 bases, with 11 bases separating them. Here the CDR3 reads CASSRSPVTDTQYF. The CDR3 DNA reads TGTGCCAGCAGCCGGAGTCCCGTCACAGATACGCAGTATTTT.

The CDR3 protein is CASSSYRENNYGYTF. For the CDR3, the DNA is TGTGCCAGCAGCTCGTACAGGGAAAATAACTATGGCTACACCTTC. The chain carries TRBV7-9 and TRBJ1-2, with TRBD1 as a possible D gene (6 bases). V was clipped by 4 bases and J by 1 base, with 13 bases between them. The germline gives CDR1 SEHNR, CDR2 FQNEAQ (reference sequence). The CDR3 totals 15 residues.

The chain uses TRBV7-3 and TRBJ2-3; tentatively, D is TRBD2 (5 bases). Trimming removed 2 bases at V and 0 bases at J, with 12 bases between. Per the germline V gene, CDR1 is SGHTA and CDR2 is FQGTGA. This CDR3 comprises 16 residues. CDR3 residues: CASSLGSVGSTDTQYF. CDR3 nucleotides: TGTGCCAGCAGCTTAGGTAGCGTGGGGAGCACAGATACGCAGTATTTT.

This clone occurred once. This chain links TRBV4-2 with TRBJ2-1; 11 nucleotides agree with TRBD2. V shed 3 bases, J shed 6 bases, and the junction held 7 bases outside the gene matches. This CDR3 contains 16 residues. Looked up from germline, CDR1 is LGHNA and CDR2 is YNFKEQ. The CDR3 nucleotides are TGTGCCAGCAGCCACCCCTTAGCGGGAGGGCGCAATGAGCAGTTCTTC. The encoded protein is CASSHPLAGGRNEQFF.